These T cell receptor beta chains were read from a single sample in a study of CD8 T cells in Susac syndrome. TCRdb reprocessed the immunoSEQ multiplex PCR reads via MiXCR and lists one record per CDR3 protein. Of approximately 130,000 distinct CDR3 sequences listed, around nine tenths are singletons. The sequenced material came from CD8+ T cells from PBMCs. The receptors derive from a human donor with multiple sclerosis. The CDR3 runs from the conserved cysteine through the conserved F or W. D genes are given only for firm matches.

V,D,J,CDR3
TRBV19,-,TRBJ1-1,CASSMGYRANEAFF
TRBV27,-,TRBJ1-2,CASSDRGRSYTF
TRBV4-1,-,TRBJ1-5,CASSQDGGSYQPQHF
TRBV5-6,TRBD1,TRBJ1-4,CASSLETGVEKLFF
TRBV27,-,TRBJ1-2,CASSFTGLHLGTNYGYTF
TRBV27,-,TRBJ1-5,CASSLSNSNQPQHF
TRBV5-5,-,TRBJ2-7,CASSQTDRYEQYF
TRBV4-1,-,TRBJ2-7,CASSQEGFQWFEQYF
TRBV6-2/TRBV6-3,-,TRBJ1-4,CASSYRNELFF
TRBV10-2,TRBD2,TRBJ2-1,CASRTSGRSSEQFF
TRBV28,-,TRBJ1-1,CASSSASTFFEAFF
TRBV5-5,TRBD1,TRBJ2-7,CASSLAGQGIEQYF
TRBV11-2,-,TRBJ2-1,CASSLGVGRDEQFF
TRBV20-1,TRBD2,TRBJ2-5,CSAKLAGTLVVQETQYF
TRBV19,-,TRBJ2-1,CASSVLYNEQFF
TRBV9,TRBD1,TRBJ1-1,CASSVTGDPNTEAFF
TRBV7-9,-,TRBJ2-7,CASSSRDRYEQYF
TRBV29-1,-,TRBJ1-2,CSVGSAGDGYTF
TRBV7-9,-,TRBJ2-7,CASSPQTSDRGTYEQYF
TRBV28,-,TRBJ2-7,CASREGRGFLSYEQYF
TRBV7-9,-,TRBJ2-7,CASSPALAASYEQYF
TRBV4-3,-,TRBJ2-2,CASSPSRSPNTGELFF
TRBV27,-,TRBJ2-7,CASRPVVRVVDEQYF
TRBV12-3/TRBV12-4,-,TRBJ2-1,CASSRLEIRDNEQFF
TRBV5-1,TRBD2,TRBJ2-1,CASSSGLEGEEQFF
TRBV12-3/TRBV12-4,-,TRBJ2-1,CASSLLQGPYNEQFF
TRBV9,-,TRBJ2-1,CASSVGRIYNEQFF
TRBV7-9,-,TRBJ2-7,CASSSIGGTYEQYF
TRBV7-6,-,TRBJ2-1,CASSFSGSSYNEQFF
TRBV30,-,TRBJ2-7,CAWELGTPYEQYF
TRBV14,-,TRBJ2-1,CASSQARERGNEQFF
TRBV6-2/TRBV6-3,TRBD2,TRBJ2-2,CASSLAENTGELFF
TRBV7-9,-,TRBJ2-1,CASSRQGANEQFF
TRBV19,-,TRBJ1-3,CASRLGGNTIYF
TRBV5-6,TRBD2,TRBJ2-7,CASSFGTSGGYEQYF
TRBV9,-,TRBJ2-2,CAGSAYRDTNTGELFF
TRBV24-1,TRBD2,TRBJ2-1,CATSDSSGGYNEQFF
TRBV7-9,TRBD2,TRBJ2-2,CASSRTSGRRTGELFF
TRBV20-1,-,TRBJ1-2,CSTPPDTYGGYTF
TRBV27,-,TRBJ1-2,CASSLSMEYGYTF
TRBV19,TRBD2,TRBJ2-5,CVKTGSGRAWETQYF
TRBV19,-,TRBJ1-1,CASSIGSAGLGTEAFF
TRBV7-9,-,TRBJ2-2,CASSADFLGDTGELFF
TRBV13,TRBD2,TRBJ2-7,CASSLGPAGVYEQYF
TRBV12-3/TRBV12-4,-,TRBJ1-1,CASGQMNTEAFF
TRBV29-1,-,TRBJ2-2,CSAPGGPPGELFF
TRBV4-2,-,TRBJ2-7,CASSPQGGGVYEQYF
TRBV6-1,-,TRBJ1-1,CASTEGTEAFF
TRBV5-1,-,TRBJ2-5,CASSSLPAETQYF
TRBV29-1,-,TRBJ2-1,CSDGTYNEQFF
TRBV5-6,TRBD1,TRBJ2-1,CASSLWVADRGYNEQFF
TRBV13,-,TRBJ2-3,CASSFPRTEYTDTQYF